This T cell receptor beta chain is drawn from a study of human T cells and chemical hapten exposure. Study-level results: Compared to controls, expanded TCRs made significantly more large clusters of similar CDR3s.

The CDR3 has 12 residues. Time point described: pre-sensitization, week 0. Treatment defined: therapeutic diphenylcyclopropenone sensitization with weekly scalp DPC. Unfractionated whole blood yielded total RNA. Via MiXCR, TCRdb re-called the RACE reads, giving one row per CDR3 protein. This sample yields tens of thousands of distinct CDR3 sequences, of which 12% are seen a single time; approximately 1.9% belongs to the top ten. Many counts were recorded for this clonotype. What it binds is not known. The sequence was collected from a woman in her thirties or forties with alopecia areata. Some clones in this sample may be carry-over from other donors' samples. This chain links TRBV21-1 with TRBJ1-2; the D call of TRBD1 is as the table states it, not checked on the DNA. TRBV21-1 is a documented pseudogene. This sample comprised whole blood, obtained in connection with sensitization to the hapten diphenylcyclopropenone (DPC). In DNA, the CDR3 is TGTGCCACACAGGATACCAACTATGGCTACACCTTC. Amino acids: CATQDTNYGYTF.